The 5 T cell receptor beta chains in this list originate from one sample, sequenced in a study of vaccination effects on CD4 cells after COVID-19. Subsequent to a culture period of nine to ten days, CD4+ T cells were isolated. These receptors have no identified antigens. Here immunoSEQ multiplex PCR was the method, and the copy in TCRdb shows in-frame clones only, minus some. The table lists 40,000 to 60,000 clones, 70% to 75% of them singletons. The material sequenced was CD4+ T cells from PBMCs cultured without peptide, taken before COVID-19 vaccination. These receptors originate from a human donor who had a prior SARS-CoV-2 infection.

The genes are TRBV19 and TRBJ2-3; 7 positions match TRBD2. With 10 bases clipped from V and 0 bases from J, the junction kept 7 bases outside the gene matches. From germline, CDR1 is LNHDA and CDR2 SQIVND (reference sequence). This CDR3 has 14 amino acids. CDR3 residues: CATRRGESTDTQYF. CDR3 DNA: TGTGCCACCCGCCGGGGGGAAAGCACAGATACGCAGTATTTT.

The table lists this clone with a few counts. This rearrangement joins TRBV7-9 to TRBJ1-2; D uncertain. Germline CDR1 and CDR2: SEHNR and FQNEAQ (reference sequence). V lost 5 bases to trimming and J lost 6 bases, with 10 bases between them. CDR3 length: 12 residues. Here the CDR3 reads CASSPNTNGYTF. The CDR3 DNA follows: TGTGCCAGCAGCCCGAACACCAATGGCTACACCTTC.

This chain links TRBV2 with TRBJ2-2; TRBD2 aligns across 9 bases. Germline trimming cut 7 bases from V and 6 bases from J; bases unmatched to any gene: 3. Germline V lookup: CDR1 SNHLY, CDR2 FYNNEI. The CDR3 runs to 13 residues. CDR3 residues: CASTAGGPGELFF. In DNA form, the CDR3 reads TGTGCCAGCACCGCGGGAGGGCCCGGGGAGCTGTTTTTT.

In DNA, the CDR3 is TGTGCCAGCAGTGATCAGGGAACCTTTAATGAAAAACTGTTTTTT. This codes for CASSDQGTFNEKLFF. The chain couples TRBV6-1 to TRBJ1-4, with D tentatively TRBD1 (5 bases). V was cut by 3 bases and J by 4 bases, with 12 bases left in between. The CDR3 has 15 amino acids. Germline V gene data show CDR1 as MNHNS and CDR2 as SASEGT.

V is TRBV11-2 and J is TRBJ2-7, with a tentative D call TRBD1 (6 bases). Germline V CDR1 and CDR2: SGHAT, FQNNGV. The CDR3 contains 13 residues. With 3 bases removed from V and 1 base from J, the gap between germline ends came to 7 bases. The CDR3 is CASSFGQSYEQYF. CDR3 DNA: TGTGCCAGCAGCTTTGGACAGTCCTACGAGCAGTACTTC. Variable domain in full (rest from reference TRBV11-2 and TRBJ2-7): EAGVAQSPRYKIIEKRQSVAFWCNPISGHATLYWYQQILGQGPKLLIQFQNNGVVDDSQLPKDRFSAERLKGVDSTLKIQPAKLEDSAVYLCASSFGQSYEQYFGPGTRLTVT.